This T cell receptor beta chain was recovered during a study of PD-1 blockade in classical Hodgkin lymphoma. General study findings and limits: Healthy donors were reported to have higher baseline TCR diversity than newly diagnosed patients. Factors driving the repertoire differences, possibly disease activity or prior therapy, remain undefined.

The V gene's germline CDR1 is ENHRY and CDR2 SYGVKD. There are 14 residues in the CDR3. Trimming cost V 2 bases and J 3 bases; bases outside gene matches: 1. All patients relapsed after autologous stem cell transplantation, and brentuximab vedotin exposure varied. Sequencing used immunoSEQ multiplex PCR; TCRdb keeps in-frame clones, though not all of them. The repertoire holds tens of thousands of clones, with approximately 90% as singletons. On this clone itself: Its antigen is undetermined.

This TCR came from a human donor with classical Hodgkin lymphoma. The chain carries TRBV10-3 and TRBJ2-1; 7 bases are a match to TRBD2. The specimen was peripheral blood mononuclear cells (PBMCs), collected before the second cycle of nivolumab. This CDR3 reads CAISEGGGYNEQFF. The DNA of the CDR3 is TGTGCCATCAGTGAGGGGGGGGGCTACAATGAGCAGTTCTTC.